This T cell receptor beta chain comes out of a study of T-cell reconstitution after alpha-beta-depleted transplantation in children. Study results and limitations: Fresh T-cell production supplied most of the T-cell counts and diversity seen one year after transplant. Surviving recipient cells, namely T cells and thymic progenitors, were the source of high day-60 TCRbeta diversity in some patients.

Unique molecular identifiers tagged the TCRbeta library. TCRdb called the PCR reads again in MiXCR, with one record for every CDR3 protein. The sample lists some 200,000 distinct CDR3 sequences, 7.5% to 9.5% occurring once. This clonotype was counted many times. Antigen specificity is unknown. A read error may produce the germline difference seen at one junction end. The CDR3 has 14 residues. The chain couples TRBV12-3 or TRBV12-4 to TRBJ2-2, with D tentatively TRBD1 or TRBD2 (6 bases each). Sequenced material: PBMCs, mostly from graft donor cells, taken 360 days after TCRalphabeta/CD19-depleted stem cell transplant. The source of this sequence is a male patient aged 2-10 years who had a stem cell transplant for acute myeloid leukemia, so the T cells may come from the graft donor. CDR3 in amino acids: CANSRGLSTGELFF. The CDR3 DNA follows: TGTGCCAACAGTCGGGGGCTCAGCACCGGGGAGCTGTTTTTT.